The rows below give T cell receptor beta chains drawn from one sample of a study of blood T cell repertoires in COVID-19. Clones were sequenced by immunoSEQ multiplex PCR, and TCRdb holds only the in-frame ones, with some missing. The repertoire includes a few hundred thousand clones, 88% of them detected once, and approximately 4.3% sits in the top ten. Sequences were obtained from peripheral blood. The source is a man aged 55 to 70 who had recovered from COVID-19. Both conserved end residues are part of each CDR3. The D gene is left open where the match is weak. Some rows have no size entry. The others give once, few or many, or a class for an expanded clone.

V: TRBV19; size: NA; J: TRBJ1-5; D: TRBD1; CDR3: CASSGQGIGQPQHF; DNA: TGTGCCAGTAGCGGACAGGGAATAGGACAGCCCCAGCATTTT
V: TRBV11-3; size: NA; J: TRBJ1-1; D: NA; CDR3: CASSLDGKTNTEAFF; DNA: TGTGCCAGCAGCTTAGACGGGAAAACGAACACTGAAGCTTTCTTT
V: TRBV12-3/TRBV12-4; size: NA; J: TRBJ1-2; D: TRBD1; CDR3: CASRTGGGYGYTF; DNA: TGTGCCAGCCGGACAGGGGGCGGATATGGCTACACCTTC
V: TRBV24-1; size: NA; J: TRBJ1-3; D: TRBD1; CDR3: CATSDLGGQGSGNTIYF; DNA: TGTGCCACCAGTGATTTGGGTGGACAGGGCTCTGGAAACACCATATATTTT
V: TRBV5-1; size: NA; J: TRBJ1-5; D: TRBD1; CDR3: CASSLGDRGQPQHF; DNA: TGCGCCAGCAGCCTCGGGGACAGGGGGCAGCCCCAGCATTTT
V: TRBV7-2; size: NA; J: TRBJ2-3; D: NA; CDR3: CASRASRSSTDTQYF; DNA: TGTGCCAGCAGGGCCTCTAGATCTAGCACAGATACGCAGTATTTT
V: TRBV7-9; size: NA; J: TRBJ2-7; D: NA; CDR3: CASSAGSPQGYEQYF; DNA: TGTGCCAGCAGCGCCGGCTCCCCACAGGGCTACGAGCAGTACTTC
V: TRBV18; size: NA; J: TRBJ2-5; D: NA; CDR3: CASSPPEVPRTQYF; DNA: TGTGCCAGCTCACCACCTGAAGTTCCGAGGACCCAGTACTTC
V: TRBV19; size: NA; J: TRBJ1-2; D: TRBD1; CDR3: CASSPRQGIFGYGYTF; DNA: TGTGCCAGTAGCCCCCGACAGGGTATTTTTGGTTATGGCTACACCTTC
V: TRBV12-3/TRBV12-4; size: NA; J: TRBJ2-1; D: TRBD2; CDR3: CASRGGVYNEQFF; DNA: TGTGCCAGCAGGGGGGGGGTTTACAATGAGCAGTTCTTC
V: TRBV6-5; size: NA; J: TRBJ2-3; D: NA; CDR3: CASSIDSASADTQYF; DNA: TGTGCCAGCAGTATAGACAGCGCTAGCGCAGATACGCAGTATTTT
V: TRBV19; size: NA; J: TRBJ2-3; D: TRBD1; CDR3: CASSRDRGTDTQYF; DNA: TGTGCCAGTAGCCGGGACAGGGGCACAGATACGCAGTATTTT
V: TRBV5-5; size: once; J: TRBJ2-1; D: TRBD1; CDR3: CASSFMRGPYNEQFF; DNA: TGTGCCAGCAGCTTTATGAGGGGGCCGTACAATGAGCAGTTCTTC
V: TRBV27; size: NA; J: TRBJ2-7; D: NA; CDR3: CASSPTTTYEQYF; DNA: TGTGCCAGCAGTCCGACAACCACCTACGAGCAGTACTTC
V: TRBV3-1/TRBV3-2; size: NA; J: TRBJ1-5; D: NA; CDR3: CASSQDGRENQPQHF; DNA: TGTGCCAGCAGCCAAGATGGGCGGGAGAATCAGCCCCAGCATTTT
V: TRBV6-5; size: NA; J: TRBJ2-5; D: NA; CDR3: CASSYFESGSAEYF; DNA: TGTGCCAGCAGTTACTTCGAGAGTGGCAGCGCCGAGTACTTC
V: TRBV6-5; size: few; J: TRBJ1-5; D: NA; CDR3: CASRPSRGNQPQHF; DNA: TGTGCCAGCAGGCCGTCAAGGGGGAATCAGCCCCAGCATTTT
V: TRBV5-5; size: NA; J: TRBJ2-7; D: NA; CDR3: CASRVASGSYEQYF; DNA: TGTGCCAGCAGAGTAGCGAGTGGGTCCTACGAGCAGTACTTC
V: TRBV7-2; size: NA; J: TRBJ1-6; D: TRBD1; CDR3: CASSPQQGAYSPLHF; DNA: TGTGCCAGCAGCCCACAACAGGGGGCGTATTCACCCCTCCACTTT
V: TRBV4-2; size: NA; J: TRBJ1-1; D: NA; CDR3: CASSQAGTRNTEAFF; DNA: TGTGCCAGCAGCCAAGCCGGGACTAGGAACACTGAAGCTTTCTTT
V: TRBV11-2; size: NA; J: TRBJ2-4; D: NA; CDR3: CASSLDPSGAKNIQYF; DNA: TGTGCCAGCAGCTTAGATCCTTCCGGAGCCAAAAACATTCAGTACTTC
V: TRBV5-1; size: few; J: TRBJ2-1; D: TRBD2; CDR3: CASSVTSRGLLARGYNEQFF; DNA: TGCGCCAGCAGCGTTACTAGTAGGGGCTTACTAGCGCGGGGTTACAATGAGCAGTTCTTC
V: TRBV15; size: NA; J: TRBJ1-6; D: NA; CDR3: CATSRGGSPLHF; DNA: TGTGCCACCAGCAGGGGGGGTTCACCCCTCCACTTT
V: TRBV2; size: NA; J: TRBJ2-4; D: NA; CDR3: CASSGQWAKNIQYF; DNA: TGTGCCAGCAGTGGGCAGTGGGCCAAAAACATTCAGTACTTC
V: TRBV6-2/TRBV6-3; size: NA; J: TRBJ2-7; D: TRBD2; CDR3: CASSRPGLAGEQYF; DNA: TGTGCCAGCAGTCGGCCGGGACTAGCGGGCGAGCAGTACTTC
V: TRBV3-1/TRBV3-2; size: NA; J: TRBJ1-1; D: NA; CDR3: CASSQIPGGSTEAFF; DNA: TGTGCCAGCAGCCAAATCCCTGGGGGGAGCACTGAAGCTTTCTTT
V: TRBV6-5; size: NA; J: TRBJ1-6; D: TRBD1; CDR3: CASRTGGTFGSPLHF; DNA: TGTGCCAGCAGAACAGGGGGAACTTTTGGTTCACCCCTCCACTTT